This T cell receptor beta chain was found in a study of identical twins. The CDR3 is 13 amino acids. Trimming took 8 bases from V and 5 from J, leaving 14 bases between them. Germline assignment: CDR1 ENHRY and CDR2 SYGVKD. TCRdb redid the calling of the 5' RACE reads with MiXCR, one entry per CDR3 protein. Of around 1.7 million distinct CDR3 sequences detected, under 35% appear once; the ten largest clones hold approximately 0.29%. The rearrangement uses TRBV10-3 and TRBJ2-3, with D possibly TRBD2 on 6 matching bases. Sequencing used cord blood. The TCR originated in a newborn girl in good health. DNA for the CDR3: TGTGCCATCGGTTGCGGGGCCCGAGATACGCAGTATTTT. This sequence encodes CAIGCGARDTQYF.